Sequencing of this T cell receptor (beta chain) was carried out in a study of CD8+ T cells in alopecia areata. About the research overall: Affected scalp percentage gauged treated patients' severity. Notes on the study in general: Higher clonality than in normal scalp was seen in lesional scalp, especially alopecia totalis/universalis.

Treatment noted: oral pan-JAK inhibitor, 5-10 mg twice daily. Alopecia areata patients provided lesional scalp punch biopsies and peripheral blood, both collected for the study. Extracted RNA was reverse transcribed, and the resulting cDNA served as sequencing template. Produced via immunoSEQ multiplex PCR; TCRdb's table is partial and in-frame only. Of 210,000 or so clones listed, approximately 72% are singletons. Germline assignment: CDR1 LGHNA and CDR2 YSLEER. Trimming cost V 1 base and J 2 bases, with 8 bases left between them. This CDR3 contains 14 residues. Turning to this clone: Its antigen remains unidentified.

The rearrangement links TRBV4-3 to TRBJ1-2; possible D gene TRBD1, 6 bases. Specimen: CD4+ T cells sorted from blood, collected between weeks 43 and 45, from a patient treated with tofacitinib. The receptor's source is a human donor with alopecia areata. The CDR3, as DNA: TGCGCCAGCAGCCAAGTCGGGGGCAACTATGGCTACACCTTC. Encoded protein: CASSQVGGNYGYTF.